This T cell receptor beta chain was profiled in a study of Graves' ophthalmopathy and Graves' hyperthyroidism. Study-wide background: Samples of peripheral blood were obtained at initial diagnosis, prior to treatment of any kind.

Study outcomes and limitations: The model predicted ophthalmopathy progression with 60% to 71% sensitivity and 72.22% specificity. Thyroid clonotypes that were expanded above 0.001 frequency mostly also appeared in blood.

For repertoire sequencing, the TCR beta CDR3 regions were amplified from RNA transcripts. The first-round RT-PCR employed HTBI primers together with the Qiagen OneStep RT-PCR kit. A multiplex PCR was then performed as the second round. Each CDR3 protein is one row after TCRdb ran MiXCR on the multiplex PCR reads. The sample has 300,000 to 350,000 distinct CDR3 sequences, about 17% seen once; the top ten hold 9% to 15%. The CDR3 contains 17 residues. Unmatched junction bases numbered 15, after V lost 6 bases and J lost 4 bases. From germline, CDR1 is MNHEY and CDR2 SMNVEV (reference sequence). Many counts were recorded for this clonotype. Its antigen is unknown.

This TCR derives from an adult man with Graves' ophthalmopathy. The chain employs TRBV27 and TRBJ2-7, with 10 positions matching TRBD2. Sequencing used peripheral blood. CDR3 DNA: TGTGCCAGCAGCCGAACAATTTTAGCGGGAGGAGGGTACGAGCAGTACTTC. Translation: CASSRTILAGGGYEQYF.